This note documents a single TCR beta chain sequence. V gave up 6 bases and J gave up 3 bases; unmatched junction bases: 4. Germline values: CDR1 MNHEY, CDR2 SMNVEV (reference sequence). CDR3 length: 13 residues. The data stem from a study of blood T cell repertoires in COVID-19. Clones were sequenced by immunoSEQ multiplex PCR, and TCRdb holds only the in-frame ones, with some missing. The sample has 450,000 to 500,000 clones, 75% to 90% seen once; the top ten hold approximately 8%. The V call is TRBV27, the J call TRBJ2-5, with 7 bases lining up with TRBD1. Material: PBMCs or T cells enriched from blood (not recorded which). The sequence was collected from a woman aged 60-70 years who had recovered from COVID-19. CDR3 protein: CASSQGVKETQYF. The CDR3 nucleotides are TGTGCCAGCAGCCAGGGGGTTAAAGAGACCCAGTACTTC.